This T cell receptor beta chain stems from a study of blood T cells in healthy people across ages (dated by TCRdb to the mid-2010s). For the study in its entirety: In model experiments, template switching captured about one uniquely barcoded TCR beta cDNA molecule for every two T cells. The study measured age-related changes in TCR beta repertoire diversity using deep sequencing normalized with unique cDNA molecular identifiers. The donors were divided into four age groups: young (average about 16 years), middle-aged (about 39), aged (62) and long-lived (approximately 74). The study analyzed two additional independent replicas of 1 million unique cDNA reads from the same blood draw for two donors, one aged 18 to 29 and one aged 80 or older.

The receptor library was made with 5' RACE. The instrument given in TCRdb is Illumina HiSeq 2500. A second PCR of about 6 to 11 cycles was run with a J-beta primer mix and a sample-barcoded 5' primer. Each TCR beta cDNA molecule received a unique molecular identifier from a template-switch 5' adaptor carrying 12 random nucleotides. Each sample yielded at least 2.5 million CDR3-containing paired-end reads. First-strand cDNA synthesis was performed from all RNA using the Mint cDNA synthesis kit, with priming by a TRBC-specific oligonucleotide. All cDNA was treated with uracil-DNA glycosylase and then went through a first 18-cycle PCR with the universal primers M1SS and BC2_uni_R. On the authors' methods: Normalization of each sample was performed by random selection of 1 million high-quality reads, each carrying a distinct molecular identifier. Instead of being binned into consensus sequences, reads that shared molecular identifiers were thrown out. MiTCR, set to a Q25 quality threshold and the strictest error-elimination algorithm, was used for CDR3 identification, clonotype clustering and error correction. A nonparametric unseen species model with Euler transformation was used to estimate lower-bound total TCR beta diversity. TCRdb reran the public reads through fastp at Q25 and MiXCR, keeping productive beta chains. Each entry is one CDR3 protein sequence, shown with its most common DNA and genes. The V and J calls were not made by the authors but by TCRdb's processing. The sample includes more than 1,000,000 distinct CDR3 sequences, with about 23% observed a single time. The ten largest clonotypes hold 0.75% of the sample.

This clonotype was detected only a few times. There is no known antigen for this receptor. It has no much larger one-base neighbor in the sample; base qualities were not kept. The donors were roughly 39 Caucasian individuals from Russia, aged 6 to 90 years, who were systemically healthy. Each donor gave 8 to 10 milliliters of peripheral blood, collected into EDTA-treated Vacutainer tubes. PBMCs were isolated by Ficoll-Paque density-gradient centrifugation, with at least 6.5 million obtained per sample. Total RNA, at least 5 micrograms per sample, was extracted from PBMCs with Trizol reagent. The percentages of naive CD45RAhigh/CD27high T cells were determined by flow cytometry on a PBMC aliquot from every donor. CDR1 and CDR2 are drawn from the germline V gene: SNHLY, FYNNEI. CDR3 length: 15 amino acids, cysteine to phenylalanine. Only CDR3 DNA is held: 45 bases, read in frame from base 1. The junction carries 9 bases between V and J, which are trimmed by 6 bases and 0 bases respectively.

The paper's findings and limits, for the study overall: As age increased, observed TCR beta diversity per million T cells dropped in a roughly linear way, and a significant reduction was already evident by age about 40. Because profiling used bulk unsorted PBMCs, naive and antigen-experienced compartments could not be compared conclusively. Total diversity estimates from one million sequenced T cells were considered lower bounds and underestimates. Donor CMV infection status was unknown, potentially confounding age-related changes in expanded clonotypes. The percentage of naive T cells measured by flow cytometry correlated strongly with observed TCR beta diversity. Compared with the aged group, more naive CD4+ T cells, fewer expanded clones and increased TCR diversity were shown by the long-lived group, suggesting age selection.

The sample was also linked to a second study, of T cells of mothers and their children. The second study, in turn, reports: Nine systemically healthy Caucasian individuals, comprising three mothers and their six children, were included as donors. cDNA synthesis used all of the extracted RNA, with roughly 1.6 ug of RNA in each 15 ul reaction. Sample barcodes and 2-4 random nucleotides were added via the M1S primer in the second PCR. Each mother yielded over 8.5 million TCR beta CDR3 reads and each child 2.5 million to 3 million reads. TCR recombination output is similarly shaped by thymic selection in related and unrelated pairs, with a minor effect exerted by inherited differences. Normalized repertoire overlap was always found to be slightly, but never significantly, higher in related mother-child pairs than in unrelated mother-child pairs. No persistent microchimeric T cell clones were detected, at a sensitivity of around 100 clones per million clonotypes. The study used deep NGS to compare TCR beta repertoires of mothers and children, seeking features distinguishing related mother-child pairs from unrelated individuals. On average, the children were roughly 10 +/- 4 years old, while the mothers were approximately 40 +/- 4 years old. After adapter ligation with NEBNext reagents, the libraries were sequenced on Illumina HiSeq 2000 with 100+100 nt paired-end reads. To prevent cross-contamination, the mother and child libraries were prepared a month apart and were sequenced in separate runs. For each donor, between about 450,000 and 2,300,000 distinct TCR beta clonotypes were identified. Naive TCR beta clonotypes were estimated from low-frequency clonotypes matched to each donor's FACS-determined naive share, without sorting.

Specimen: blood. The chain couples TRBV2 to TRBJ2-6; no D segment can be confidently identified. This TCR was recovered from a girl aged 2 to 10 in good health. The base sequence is TGTGCCAGCAGGGATGGCTTCTCTGGGGCCAACGTCCTGACTTTC. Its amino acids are CASRDGFSGANVLTF.